This T cell receptor beta chain originates from a study of shared clonotypes between healthy human individuals. Study-wide context: Three plates each covered CD4 naive and memory; CD8 naive two, CD8 memory one. Regarding the study as a whole: Only blood was sampled; tissue repertoires likely differ. Sequencing depth was expected to influence donor clonotype sharing.

Trimming took 7 bases from V and 9 from J; bases not matched to a gene: 3. Germline loops: CDR1 MNHNY, CDR2 SVGAGI (reference sequence). This CDR3 contains 11 residues. This clone was recorded many times. Its antigen is undetermined. The authors distributed each subset's genomic DNA evenly over several immunoSEQ plates. Profiling relied on immunoSEQ multiplex PCR, and the TCRdb table lists in-frame clones only, not all of them. This table holds approximately 980,000 clones, over 60% found once. Sequenced sample: memory CD4+ T cells sorted from blood. The sample's subset: CD45RA-negative fraction. The sequence derives from a man aged 18 to 29 in good health. This sequence joins TRBV6-6 and TRBJ1-3, with TRBD1 identical over 7 bases. CDR3 amino acids: CASTSGGTIYF. The CDR3 DNA sequence: TGTGCCAGCACGTCAGGGGGCACCATATATTTT.